The 31 T cell receptor beta chains below were found in one sample sequenced in a study of metastatic and nonmetastatic thyroid tumors (dated by TCRdb to about 2020). Before undergoing thyroid surgery, none of the patients had been given any kind of treatment. Library preparation was by PCR. Sequenced on an Illumina HiSeq 4000. Using fastp trimming at Q25 and MiXCR clonotype assembly, TCRdb reanalyzed the public sequencing data and kept in-frame beta chains. For this sample there are 25,000 to 35,000 clones; about 25% appear just once. The ten largest make up about 8.9% of the sample. Sequenced input: blood. These receptors were obtained from a female donor with papillary thyroid cancer or a benign thyroid nodule (not recorded which). Some clones in this sample may be carry-over from other donors' samples.

The V call is TRBV6-2 or TRBV6-3, the J call TRBJ2-1; unclear D gene. V dropped 9 bases and J dropped 7 bases, with 10 bases sitting between them. There are 11 residues in the CDR3. CDR1 and CDR2 from the germline V gene are MNHEY and SVGEGT. As DNA, the CDR3 is TGTGCCAGGGGCTACGTAAATGAGCAGTTCTTC. Its protein is CARGYVNEQFF.

Many counts were recorded for this clone. This chain links TRBV7-3 with TRBJ2-6, with TRBD1 as a possible D gene (6 bases). The CDR3 loop spans 15 amino acids. CDR1 SGHTA and CDR2 FQGTGA come from the germline V gene. V was cut by 4 bases and J by 3 bases, with 10 bases left in between. In DNA, the CDR3 is TGTGCCAGCAGCTCTGGGGGCTTTGGGGCCAACGTCCTGACTTTC. Amino acid sequence: CASSSGGFGANVLTF. The variable domain in full, with the rest retrieved from reference TRBV7-3 and TRBJ2-6, is GAGVSQTPSNKVTEKGKYVELRCDPISGHTALYWYRQSLGQGPEFLIYFQGTGAADDSGLPNDRFFAVRPEGSVSTLKIQRTERGDSAVYLCASSSGGFGANVLTFGAGSRLTVL.

This clone was seen ten or more times. The chain carries TRBV3-1 and TRBJ2-7; 7 bases match TRBD2. Unmatched junction bases numbered 7, after V lost 8 bases and J lost 3 bases. The CDR3 has 13 residues. CDR1 and CDR2 from the germline V gene are LGHDT and YNNKEL (reference sequence). CDR3 protein: CASEGGLGYEQYF. DNA of the CDR3: TGTGCCAGCGAGGGAGGGTTGGGCTACGAGCAGTACTTC.

As to this clone: An end of the junction does not agree with germline; a read error may underlie this. The chain combines TRBV7-2 with TRBJ1-1; D remains unclear. In germline, CDR1 is SGHTA, CDR2 FQGNSA. The CDR3 totals 15 residues. CDR3 loop: CASGLTQERSTEAFF. The CDR3 bases are TGTGCCAGCGGCTTAACCCAGGAAAGATCTACTGAAGCTTTCTTT.

By share, this clone counts as medium-sized. The chain has TRBV10-1 and TRBJ2-7, with 8 bases fitting TRBD2. J gave up 3 bases and V 3 bases, and 13 bases lay outside the gene matches. The CDR3 runs 17 residues. Per the germline V gene, CDR1 is WNHNN and CDR2 is SYGVQD (reference sequence). The CDR3, as DNA: TGCGCCAGCAGTGATAACCGATGGGCGGGAGGCCACTACGAGCAGTACTTC. Translation gives CASSDNRWAGGHYEQYF.

This clone was recorded many times. The chain links TRBV7-3 to TRBJ2-7; 7 bases match TRBD2. CDR1 is SGHTA and CDR2 is FQGTGA in the germline V gene. The CDR3 has 14 residues. The V gene end was trimmed by 2 bases and the J gene end by 0 bases; junction bases not matched to a gene: 1. Here the CDR3 DNA reads TGTGCCAGCAGCTTAGGGGGGGGCTCCTACGAGCAGTACTTC. It specifies CASSLGGGSYEQYF.

This clone was counted many times. This chain joins TRBV9 and TRBJ2-1; 9 nucleotides line up with TRBD2. Unmatched junction bases numbered 6, after V lost 0 bases and J lost 8 bases. This CDR3 contains 15 residues. The germline gives CDR1 SGDLS, CDR2 YYNGEE. This CDR3 reads CASSVGSGSRDEQFF. CDR3 nucleotide sequence: TGTGCCAGCAGCGTAGGTAGCGGGAGCAGGGATGAGCAGTTCTTC.

This clone was seen repeatedly, ten times or more. This chain joins TRBV6-1 and TRBJ2-4; 8 nucleotides agree with TRBD1. Germline CDR1 is MNHNS and CDR2 is SASEGT. The V and J ends lost 1 base and 1 base, in that order; junction bases with no gene match: 12. The CDR3 contains 19 residues. CDR3 sequence: CASSEDQGADGLAKNIQYF. DNA for the CDR3: TGTGCCAGCAGTGAAGATCAGGGGGCCGACGGCCTGGCCAAAAACATTCAGTACTTC.

Of note for this clone: A much larger clone lies one base from this, so it may be a read error. The DNA for the CDR3 is TGTGCCAGCAGCTTAGTTTCCGGGGAGCTGTTTTTT. Amino acid sequence: CASSLVSGELFF. This chain uses TRBV9 with TRBJ2-2; no reliable D call. There are 12 residues in the CDR3. Deletions cut 4 bases from V and 6 bases from J, with 7 bases between. The germline V gene has CDR1 SGDLS and CDR2 YYNGEE.

Details on this clone: Sequence at one end of the junction differs from germline and may be a read error. The gene calls are TRBV6-1 and TRBJ2-5; TRBD1 matches 8 bases. The CDR3 is 15 amino acids. CDR1 and CDR2 from the germline V gene are MNHNS and SASEGT. The CDR3, as DNA: TGTGTCAGCAGTGAGGCAGGGGGCGGACAAGAGACGCAGTACTTC. Its protein product is CVSSEAGGGQETQYF.

This sequence joins TRBV19 and TRBJ2-7; D possibly matches TRBD1 or TRBD2 (5 bases each). The germline V gene has CDR1 LNHDA and CDR2 SQIVND (reference sequence). The CDR3 is 16 residues long. V lost 3 bases and J lost 0, with 15 bases in between. CDR3 region: CASSIREGSNSYEQYF. Written as DNA, the CDR3 is TGTGCCAGTAGTATCAGAGAGGGGTCCAACTCCTACGAGCAGTACTTC.

This clone has ten or more counts. This rearrangement joins TRBV10-3 to TRBJ2-3; TRBD1 aligns across 7 bases. This CDR3 region has 14 residues. The ends lost 10 bases at V and 1 base at J; junction bases unmatched: 8. Germline V CDR1 and CDR2: ENHRY, SYGVKD. In nucleotides, the CDR3 is TGTGCCACCCAGGGGGATAAGGGCACAGATACGCAGTATTTT. This codes for CATQGDKGTDTQYF.

In its sample, this clone was seen many times. Here the CDR3 DNA reads TGTGCCAGCGGAGAGACAGGGGGAATAGAGACCCAGTACTTC. Residues: CASGETGGIETQYF. V usage is TRBV9 and J usage is TRBJ2-5; 9 nucleotides align to TRBD1. The CDR3 loop spans 14 amino acids. V was clipped by 7 bases and J by 4 bases; unmatched bases: 8. Germline V gene data show CDR1 as SGDLS and CDR2 as YYNGEE.

By proportion, this clone is medium-sized. V is TRBV6-2 or TRBV6-3 and J is TRBJ2-1; the D is unclear. CDR3 length: 11 residues. CDR1 and CDR2 (germline): MNHEY, SVGEGT. Trimming left V 6 bases short and J 4 bases short, with 4 bases between. The CDR3 nucleotides are TGTGCCAGCAGCCCTTACAATGAGCAGTTCTTC. Residues: CASSPYNEQFF.

Details on this clone: A junction end diverges from the germline sequence, so it may reflect a read error. The chain combines TRBV25-1 with TRBJ2-7, with D possibly matching TRBD2 (5 bases). CDR3 length: 12 residues. In germline, CDR1 is MGHDK, CDR2 SYGVNS. As DNA, the CDR3 is TGTACCAGCAGTTCGGGAAGGTACGAGCAGTACTTC. Amino acid sequence: CTSSSGRYEQYF.

Here the CDR3 reads CASSMPTGGGYEQYF. In DNA form, the CDR3 reads TGTGCCAGCAGTATGCCGACAGGCGGAGGCTACGAGCAGTACTTC. The J gene is TRBJ2-7, the V gene TRBV28, with D possibly matching TRBD1 (6 bases). The CDR3 is made up of 15 amino acids. Germline CDR1 and CDR2: MDHEN and SYDVKM. V shed 5 bases and J shed 3 bases, with 17 bases lying between them.

Regarding this clone: The junction departs from germline at one end; a sequencing error may be responsible. In nucleotides, the CDR3 is TGTGCCAGCAGTCCCACCGGGATCGACATAACTAAACTGGTTTTT. As protein: CASSPTGIDITKLVF. The V and J genes are TRBV6-1 and TRBJ1-4; no definite D call. This CDR3 region has 15 residues. In germline, CDR1 is MNHNS, CDR2 SASEGT.

This chain links TRBV30 with TRBJ2-2, with D hard to call. There are 13 residues in the CDR3. V was cut by 4 bases and J by 4 bases, with 10 bases left in between. Germline lookup yields CDR1 GTSNPN and CDR2 SVGIG (reference sequence). The chain's CDR3 is CAWKYRFTGELFF. CDR3 sequence (DNA): TGTGCCTGGAAGTACCGCTTCACCGGGGAGCTGTTTTTT.

A few counts support this clone. At one end, the junction sequence differs from germline, possibly due to a read error. The chain uses TRBV6-1 and TRBJ2-5; D not certain. The CDR3 has 10 amino acids. The V gene's germline CDR1 is MNHNS and CDR2 SASEGT. CDR3: CARGVETKYF. CDR3 nucleotides: TGTGCCAGAGGAGTGGAGACCAAGTACTTC.

By share, this clone counts as medium-sized. V and J are TRBV19 and TRBJ2-2; possibly TRBD1 for D (5 bases). Trimming stripped 7 bases from V and 7 bases from J, with 13 bases between. Germline lookup yields CDR1 LNHDA and CDR2 SQIVND (reference sequence). The CDR3 runs 13 residues. The CDR3 here is CASNTQDIGELFF. In nucleotides, the CDR3 is TGTGCCAGTAATACACAGGATATCGGGGAGCTGTTTTTT.

The table lists this clone with many counts. The rearrangement links TRBV11-1 to TRBJ2-3, with 8 bases aligning to TRBD1. The ends lost 1 base at V and 2 bases at J; junction bases unmatched: 2. This CDR3 has 15 amino acids. CDR1 SGHAT and CDR2 FQDESV come from the germline V gene (reference sequence). The CDR3: CASSLGTGITDTQYF. Written as DNA, the CDR3 is TGTGCCAGCAGCTTAGGGACAGGGATCACAGATACGCAGTATTTT.

In its sample, this clone is medium-sized (0.01 to 0.1%). The gene calls are TRBV5-1 and TRBJ1-6; TRBD1 aligns across 9 bases. Germline assignment: CDR1 SGHRS and CDR2 YFSETQ. Trimming at V came to 0 bases and at J to 9 bases, leaving 1 base not matched to a gene. This CDR3 contains 14 residues. CDR3 bases: TGCGCCAGCAGCTTGGAACAGGGGGCTTCACCCCTCCACTTT. This gives the protein CASSLEQGASPLHF.

The chain combines TRBV9 with TRBJ1-2; no definite D call. This CDR3 is built from 14 residues. With 3 bases removed from V and 0 bases from J, the gap between germline ends came to 9 bases. CDR1 is SGDLS and CDR2 is YYNGEE in the germline V gene. DNA for the CDR3: TGTGCCAGCAGCGGGCAACTAGCTAACTATGGCTACACCTTC. Translating it yields CASSGQLANYGYTF. Supplemented by reference TRBV9 and TRBJ1-2, the full variable domain reads DSGVTQTPKHLITATGQRVTLRCSPRSGDLSVYWYQQSLDQGLQFLIQYYNGEERAKGNILERFSAQQFPDLHSELNLSSLELGDSALYFCASSGQLANYGYTFGSGTRLTVV.

This chain uses TRBV20-1 with TRBJ2-3; 8 bases fit TRBD1. V lost 5 bases to trimming and J lost 0 bases; unmatched junction nucleotides: 1. CDR1 and CDR2 from the germline V gene are DFQATT and SNEGSKA (reference sequence). The CDR3 length is 13 residues. The CDR3 loop reads CSADRGSTDTQYF. Written as DNA, the CDR3 is TGCAGTGCTGACAGGGGTAGCACAGATACGCAGTATTTT.

This clone has a count of ten or more. This chain uses TRBV20-1 with TRBJ1-2; D unclear. The germline V gene encodes CDR1 DFQATT and CDR2 SNEGSKA (reference sequence). The CDR3 runs 14 residues. Trimming removed 5 bases at V and 5 bases at J, with 18 bases between. CDR3: CSALRDSSSYGYTF. The CDR3 region has the DNA TGCAGTGCTCTCCGGGATTCTAGTAGTTATGGCTACACCTTC.

For this clone: Germline and junction disagree at one end, which may indicate a read error. V and J are TRBV28 and TRBJ1-1; the match to TRBD1 covers 7 bases. The length of the CDR3 is 15 residues. CDR1 and CDR2 from the germline V gene are MDHEN and SYDVKM. Written as DNA, the CDR3 is TGTGACAGCACTGTCTCGGGACAGCTGAACACTGAAGCTTTCTTT. It translates to CDSTVSGQLNTEAFF.

By share, this clone counts as medium-sized. The rearrangement joins TRBV27 to TRBJ2-7; D is unresolved. Germline CDR1 is MNHEY and CDR2 is SMNVEV (reference sequence). The CDR3 runs to 14 residues. V shed 2 bases and J shed 4 bases, with 12 bases lying between them. In DNA, the CDR3 is TGTGCCAGCAGTTTAGGACCGGTGGGGTACGAGCAGTACTTC. Its translation: CASSLGPVGYEQYF.

This clone was observed at least ten times. Other DNA sequences in the same sample also yield this CDR3. V is TRBV5-4 and J is TRBJ1-1, with 8 bases fitting TRBD1. Unmatched junction bases numbered 7, after V lost 4 bases and J lost 2 bases. The CDR3 is 15 amino acids. Germline CDR1 SGHNT, CDR2 YYREEE (reference sequence). This CDR3 reads CASSTGTGRNTEAFF. The CDR3 nucleotides read TGTGCCAGCAGCACGGGGACAGGAAGAAACACTGAAGCTTTCTTT.

The chain has TRBV20-1 and TRBJ1-1; D remains unclear. The germline V gene has CDR1 DFQATT and CDR2 SNEGSKA (reference sequence). Trimming removed 2 bases from V and 5 bases from J, with 15 bases in between. The CDR3 is 14 residues long. The chain's CDR3 is CSARPHGLWTEAFF. The CDR3 nucleotides are TGCAGTGCTAGACCTCATGGGTTGTGGACTGAAGCTTTCTTT.

This clone showed up many times. The chain employs TRBV15 and TRBJ2-7; D is ambiguous. The CDR3 is made up of 12 amino acids. Trimming stripped 4 bases from V and 4 bases from J, with 8 bases between. Germline-derived CDR1 and CDR2 are LNHNV and YYDKDF (reference sequence). For the CDR3, the DNA is TGTGCCACCAGCATCCCCCCTTACGAGCAGTACTTC. As protein: CATSIPPYEQYF.

This clone was counted at least ten times. The genes are TRBV11-2 and TRBJ2-1, with D tentatively TRBD2 (5 bases). The length of the CDR3 is 14 residues. V was trimmed by 5 bases and J by 6 bases, leaving 14 bases between them. The V gene's germline CDR1 is SGHAT and CDR2 FQNNGV. The DNA for the CDR3 is TGTGCCAGCAGCCGTGACCCCCGGGGCAATGAGCAGTTCTTC. Encoded protein: CASSRDPRGNEQFF.